These T cell receptor beta chains were read from a single sample in a study of tumor-infiltrating lymphocytes in oesophageal squamous cell carcinoma. In TCRdb, the PCR reads were re-called with MiXCR into one record per CDR3 protein. The sample has around 16,000 distinct CDR3 sequences, 45% to 50% seen once. Material for sequencing was esophageal tumor tissue. These receptors were collected from a male donor with esophageal squamous cell carcinoma. The CDR3 runs from the conserved cysteine through the conserved F or W. The order of the fields is V gene, clone size, J gene, D gene, CDR3 DNA, CDR3 protein. D genes are given only for firm matches. Clone sizes are given selectively: once, few, many, or a class where the clone is expanded.

TRBV6-6	-	TRBJ2-4	TRBD2	TGTGCCAGCAGGGGAGCCGGGACTAGTAGCCCCGATCGGGAGCAGTACTTC	CASRGAGTSSPDREQYF
TRBV7-2	-	TRBJ2-1	TRBD2	TGTGCCAGCAGCTTAGTTGGGTATGGAGGGGCGGGAGAGTTTCGCTCCTACAATGAGCAGTTCTTC	CASSLVGYGGAGEFRSYNEQFF
TRBV7-2	-	TRBJ2-3	TRBD2	TGTGCCAGCAGCTTAGTTGGAGCGGGAGGGCCGATGGATACGCAGTATTTT	CASSLVGAGGPMDTQYF
TRBV6-5	few	TRBJ2-4	TRBD1	TGTGCCAGCAGTTACTCGAGGACAGGGAGTAAGGAGCAGTACTTC	CASSYSRTGSKEQYF
TRBV14	many	TRBJ2-7	-	TGTGCCAGCAGCCTAGGTTACGAGCAGTACTTC	CASSLGYEQYF
TRBV28	-	TRBJ2-7	-	TGTGCCACAACCACGCTGAGAGGATCCTACGAGCAGTACTTC	CATTTLRGSYEQYF
TRBV28	-	TRBJ1-1	TRBD1	TGTGCCAGCAGTAGGGACAGAGGAGTGAACACTGAAGCTTTCTTT	CASSRDRGVNTEAFF
TRBV7-2	few	TRBJ2-5	TRBD1	TGTGCCAGCAGCCCGACAGGGGTAGAGACCCAGTACTTC	CASSPTGVETQYF
TRBV6-1	once	TRBJ2-6	TRBD2	TGTGCCAGCAGTGCCCCGGGACTAGCCTACTACTTC	CASSAPGLAYYF
TRBV7-3	medium-sized	TRBJ2-3	-	TGTGCCAGCAGCCCGGGCTTAAGCACAGATACGCAGTATTTT	CASSPGLSTDTQYF
TRBV7-2	-	TRBJ2-1	-	TGTGCCAGCAGCTTAGATGCGAACCCCTACAATGAGCAGTTCTTC	CASSLDANPYNEQFF
TRBV5-4	-	TRBJ2-3	-	TGTGCCAGCAGCTTGATAGGCAGGGAGTCAGATACGCAGTATTTT	CASSLIGRESDTQYF
TRBV7-9	-	TRBJ2-2	-	TGTGCCAGTAGAAAGGTTGGGGGTCTGCCCGGGGAGCTGTTTTTT	CASRKVGGLPGELFF
TRBV6-1	-	TRBJ2-7	-	TGTGCCAGCAGTGCTTTCGGGTCCTACGAGCAGTACTTC	CASSAFGSYEQYF
TRBV5-1	many	TRBJ1-1	-	TGCGCCAGCAGCAGCTCGATGGGCAGTGGCCTCTTCACTGAAGCTTTCTTT	CASSSSMGSGLFTEAFF
TRBV7-3	-	TRBJ2-7	-	TGTGCCAGCAGCTTAAGTGATGTAGGCGGCTACGAGCAGTACTTC	CASSLSDVGGYEQYF
TRBV7-6	-	TRBJ2-3	TRBD1	TGTGCCAGCAGCTTAGGACAGGGTAAAGATACGCAGTATTTT	CASSLGQGKDTQYF
TRBV7-2	-	TRBJ2-1	TRBD2	TGTGCCAGCAGCTTAGTAAGCGGGAGTGGGAATGAGCAGTTCTTC	CASSLVSGSGNEQFF
TRBV6-1	-	TRBJ2-6	-	TGTGCCAGCGTGTACTCTGGGGCCAACGTCCTGACTTTC	CASVYSGANVLTF
TRBV10-3	-	TRBJ2-1	TRBD1	TGTGCCATCCACCGGACAGGGGAGGACAATGAGCAGTTCTTC	CAIHRTGEDNEQFF
TRBV6-6	-	TRBJ2-3	TRBD2	TGTGCCAGCAGTTACTCGATTCCCTCAGCGGGAGGGCCAGATACGCAGTATTTT	CASSYSIPSAGGPDTQYF
TRBV11-3	few	TRBJ2-1	TRBD2	TGTGCCAGCAGCCCTTATAGCGGGGGGGCCTACAATGAGCAGTTCTTC	CASSPYSGGAYNEQFF
TRBV7-9	-	TRBJ2-1	-	TGTGCCAGCAGCTTAGATTTATGGGACTCTGAGCAGTTCTTC	CASSLDLWDSEQFF
TRBV7-2	medium-sized	TRBJ1-1	TRBD1	TGTGCCAGCAGCTTCGCAGGGGGGGTAGCTTTCTTT	CASSFAGGVAFF
TRBV6-1	once	TRBJ2-7	TRBD2	TGTGCCAGCAGTGAAGGGGATGGACTAGCGGGAGGCTACGAGCAGTACTTC	CASSEGDGLAGGYEQYF
TRBV7-2	large	TRBJ2-5	TRBD2	TGTGCCAGCAGCGACCTAGCGGGAGGACGGCGGGAGACCCAGTACTTC	CASSDLAGGRRETQYF
TRBV5-6	-	TRBJ2-3	TRBD2	TGTGCCAGCAGTTCGGGACTAGCGGGCACAGATACGCAGTATTTT	CASSSGLAGTDTQYF
TRBV7-2	-	TRBJ1-5	-	TGTGCCAGCAGCGCCAGACTCGATAGCAATCAGCCCCAGCATTTT	CASSARLDSNQPQHF
TRBV11-2	-	TRBJ2-7	TRBD2	TGTGCCAGCAGCTTAGGATTTGCTAGCGGGAGCTACGAGCAGTACTTC	CASSLGFASGSYEQYF
TRBV19	few	TRBJ2-1	TRBD1	TGTGCCAGTAGCAGAAAGGGGGCAGACAATGAGCAGTTCTTC	CASSRKGADNEQFF
TRBV5-1	-	TRBJ2-3	TRBD2	TGCGCCAGCAGCCAGGGACTAGCGGGAGTAGATACGCAGTATTTT	CASSQGLAGVDTQYF
TRBV7-2	-	TRBJ2-7	-	TGTGCCAGCAGCAAGAGGGACATGGGCTCCTACGAGCAGTACTTC	CASSKRDMGSYEQYF
TRBV7-4	-	TRBJ2-4	-	TGTGCCAGCAGCTTAGCGGAGGGGGCAGGGTCACCCCTCCACTTC	CASSLAEGAGSPLHF
TRBV7-6	few	TRBJ1-2	-	TGTGCCAGCAGGGTAGACTACTATGGCTACACCTTC	CASRVDYYGYTF
TRBV7-8	medium-sized	TRBJ1-1	-	TGTGCCAGCAGCCACCGGATTGCCAGCAACACTGAAGCTTTCTTT	CASSHRIASNTEAFF
TRBV7-2	few	TRBJ2-5	-	TGTGCCAGCAGCCGTGTCCGAGAGACCCAGTACTTC	CASSRVRETQYF
TRBV6-1	-	TRBJ2-4	-	TGTGCCAGCAGGGCAGGCCCCTATAATTCACCCCTCCACTTC	CASRAGPYNSPLHF
TRBV14	many	TRBJ2-7	-	TGTGCCAGCACCCCGACATACCGCCTCACCTACGAGCAGTACTTC	CASTPTYRLTYEQYF
TRBV6-1	few	TRBJ2-7	TRBD1	TGTGCCAGCAGTGAGTTGGAGGACAGGGGGCCCGAGCAGTACTTC	CASSELEDRGPEQYF
TRBV11-2	-	TRBJ2-3	-	TGTGCCAGCAGCTCCGTCCGGGACTTCACAGATACGCAGTATTTT	CASSSVRDFTDTQYF
TRBV7-3	once	TRBJ2-7	-	TGTGCCAGCAGCTTAAGCGCTAGTTCCGAGCAGTACTTC	CASSLSASSEQYF